The 27 T cell receptor beta chains in this list originate from one sample, sequenced in a study of T cell changes during pregnancy in multiple sclerosis. Sequencing was performed with immunoSEQ multiplex PCR; in TCRdb, only in-frame clones are kept and a portion is missing. Of some 64,000 clones listed, less than 95% are singletons. Sequenced material: peripheral blood, taken in the second trimester of pregnancy. The receptors were gathered from a female donor in good health, enrolled as a control in a pregnancy study.

V gene TRBV6-1 combines with J gene TRBJ2-3; unclear D gene. V lost 4 bases and J lost 2, with 16 bases in between. The CDR3 runs to 16 residues. Per the germline V gene, CDR1 is MNHNS and CDR2 is SASEGT. The CDR3 sequence is CASSVRPGLYTDTQYF. CDR3 nucleotide sequence: TGTGCCAGCAGTGTCCGACCCGGGTTATACACAGATACGCAGTATTTT.

This clone showed up just once. V gene TRBV5-6 combines with J gene TRBJ2-5, with 9 bases lining up with TRBD2. V gave up 2 bases and J gave up 6 bases; unmatched junction bases: 8. The CDR3 covers 15 residues. The germline gives CDR1 SGHDT, CDR2 YYEEEE. The CDR3, as DNA: TGTGCCAGCAGCTTCGGGCGGGGGGGCCGGAAGACCCAGTACTTC. It translates to CASSFGRGGRKTQYF.

The genes are TRBV4-1 and TRBJ1-2, with 7 nucleotides matching TRBD1. Germline CDR1 is MGHRA and CDR2 is YSYEKL. Losses at the gene ends were 0 bases for V and 5 bases for J; bases not matched to a gene: 9. This CDR3 has 16 amino acids. The chain's CDR3 is CASSQDTVETGYGYTF. CDR3 bases: TGCGCCAGCAGCCAAGATACTGTCGAGACAGGGTATGGCTACACCTTC.

V is TRBV19 and J is TRBJ1-2; 8 positions match TRBD1. The CDR3 has 15 amino acids. V lost 0 bases to trimming and J lost 6 bases; unmatched junction nucleotides: 6. CDR1 is LNHDA, CDR2 SQIVND, per germline (reference sequence). The CDR3 DNA follows: TGTGCCAGTAGTATAGATCTCGGCAGGGGGCATGGCTACACCTTC. This sequence encodes CASSIDLGRGHGYTF.

This chain links TRBV28 with TRBJ2-5; weak D call: TRBD1 (6 bases). V was shortened by 6 bases and J by 5 bases, with 19 bases between the two germline ends. Germline V gene data show CDR1 as MDHEN and CDR2 as SYDVKM. This CDR3 region has 15 residues. The CDR3 sequence: CASSQPPGQGETQYF. The CDR3 coding sequence is TGTGCCAGCAGCCAACCCCCGGGGCAGGGGGAGACCCAGTACTTC.

DNA for the CDR3: TGTGCCAGCAGTAGTCAGCCGGGACAGGGAGAATACTACGAGCAGTACTTC. Protein product: CASSSQPGQGEYYEQYF. V is TRBV28 and J is TRBJ2-7, with TRBD1 identical over 9 bases. The CDR3 totals 17 residues. Germline V CDR1 and CDR2: MDHEN, SYDVKM. V was clipped by 5 bases and J by 3 bases; unmatched bases: 14.

The chain joins TRBV30 to TRBJ1-2; 7 nucleotides align to TRBD1. The CDR3 spans 12 residues. Germline CDR1 GTSNPN, CDR2 SVGIG (reference sequence). J lost 3 bases, V lost 4 bases, and 2 bases had no gene match. CDR3 nucleotide sequence: TGTGCCTGGATACAGGGGTACTATGGCTACACCTTC. It is translated as CAWIQGYYGYTF.

V usage is TRBV19 and J usage is TRBJ2-1; 10 positions match TRBD2. CDR1 LNHDA and CDR2 SQIVND come from the germline V gene (reference sequence). The CDR3 sequence is 15 residues long. Losses at the gene ends were 5 bases for V and 8 bases for J; bases not matched to a gene: 9. Here the CDR3 reads CASSGLAGVRDEQFF. CDR3 DNA: TGTGCCAGTAGTGGGCTAGCGGGAGTTCGGGATGAGCAGTTCTTC.

The rearrangement links TRBV19 to TRBJ2-5, with 7 bases identical to TRBD2. J was trimmed by 6 bases and V by 4 bases; bases with no gene match: 11. This CDR3 contains 15 residues. Germline V gene data show CDR1 as LNHDA and CDR2 as SQIVND (reference sequence). CDR3 sequence reads: CASSTGPGGVKTQYF. As DNA, the CDR3 is TGTGCCAGTAGTACGGGGCCTGGGGGGGTAAAGACCCAGTACTTC.

CDR3 sequence: CASSVATGDYGYTF. DNA for the CDR3: TGTGCCAGCAGCGTAGCGACAGGGGACTATGGCTACACCTTC. The chain is built from TRBV9 and TRBJ1-2; 8 bases align to TRBD1. Germline CDR1 SGDLS, CDR2 YYNGEE. The CDR3 runs to 14 residues. Trimming at V came to 0 bases and at J to 3 bases, leaving 1 base not matched to a gene.

The chain combines TRBV10-1 with TRBJ1-6; 12 nucleotides agree with TRBD1. The CDR3 is made up of 18 amino acids. Germline V gene lookup returns CDR1 WNHNN and CDR2 SYGVQD (reference sequence). After removal of 7 bases from V and 5 bases from J, the junction contained 12 bases not matched to a gene. The DNA for the CDR3 is TGCGCCAGCACCCGGGACAGGGGGCGATCATTGGATAATTCACCCCTCCACTTT. It translates to CASTRDRGRSLDNSPLHF.

This clone was detected a few times. The gene calls are TRBV5-1 and TRBJ1-1; D is uncertain. The CDR3 has 15 amino acids. Between the trimmed V and J ends, which lost 0 bases and 6 bases, there was a span of 15 bases. Germline V gene lookup returns CDR1 SGHRS and CDR2 YFSETQ. The CDR3 coding sequence is TGCGCCAGCAGCTTGGAAGGCTCCCATCGGGCTGAAGCTTTCTTT. Translating it yields CASSLEGSHRAEAFF. The whole variable domain, remainder taken from reference TRBV5-1 and TRBJ1-1, is KAGVTQTPRYLIKTRGQQVTLSCSPISGHRSVSWYQQTPGQGLQFLFEYFSETQRNKGNFPGRFSGRQFSNSRSEMNVSTLELGDSALYLCASSLEGSHRAEAFFGQGTRLTVV.

V gene TRBV5-6 combines with J gene TRBJ1-2; D not certain. The CDR3 sequence is 14 residues long. Germline assignment: CDR1 SGHDT and CDR2 YYEEEE. Deletions cut 2 bases from V and 4 bases from J, with 12 bases between. The CDR3 DNA follows: TGTGCCAGCAGCTTTTGGAGTGAGATCTATGGCTACACCTTC. Its translation is CASSFWSEIYGYTF.

The sample holds one count of this clone. V and J are TRBV27 and TRBJ2-1; tentatively, D is TRBD1 (5 bases). Germline CDR1 is MNHEY and CDR2 is SMNVEV (reference sequence). The CDR3 length is 12 residues. V dropped 2 bases and J dropped 8 bases, with 7 bases sitting between them. CDR3 DNA: TGTGCCAGCAGTTTAAGGGGCCATGAGCAGTTCTTC. It is translated as CASSLRGHEQFF.

The genes are TRBV15 and TRBJ1-2; TRBD1 aligns across 9 bases. The V gene's germline CDR1 is LNHNV and CDR2 YYDKDF (reference sequence). With 3 bases clipped from V and 2 bases from J, the junction kept 4 bases outside the gene matches. The CDR3 is 15 amino acids. The CDR3 sequence is CATSSSGTGNYGYTF. The CDR3 DNA sequence: TGTGCCACCAGCAGTTCCGGGACAGGGAACTATGGCTACACCTTC.

This chain connects TRBV11-3 to TRBJ2-5, with 12 positions matching TRBD2. V lost 6 bases, J lost 5 bases, and 4 bases stayed unmatched. The CDR3 consists of 14 residues. CDR1 is SGHNT, CDR2 YENEEA, per germline. The CDR3 sequence: CASSSTSGGETQYF. CDR3 DNA sequence: TGTGCCAGCAGTTCGACTAGCGGGGGTGAGACCCAGTACTTC.

This clone was seen a handful of times. The V and J genes are TRBV7-9 and TRBJ1-1; D gene unclear. V was shortened by 7 bases and J by 1 base, with 19 bases between the two germline ends. The CDR3 sequence is 16 residues long. CDR1 SEHNR and CDR2 FQNEAQ come from the germline V gene (reference sequence). CDR3 DNA: TGTGCCAGCACCAGATCCACCGGGAACCCGAACACTGAAGCTTTCTTT. Translating it yields CASTRSTGNPNTEAFF.

The chain joins TRBV12-2 to TRBJ1-1; no DNA check was done on the table's D call, TRBD1. TRBV12-2 is assigned pseudogene status. The CDR3 is made up of 16 amino acids. Here the CDR3 reads CASRLERQGLRTEAFF. The CDR3 nucleotides are TGTGCAAGTCGCTTAGAAAGACAGGGACTGAGGACTGAAGCTTTCTTT.

This clone has a single count. The chain links TRBV6-1 to TRBJ1-6; a possible D gene is TRBD1 (5 bases). This CDR3 comprises 16 residues. Germline assignment: CDR1 MNHNS and CDR2 SASEGT. Trimming shortened V by 1 base and J by 13 bases, and 20 bases separated the two germline ends. CDR3 protein: CASSEVRGQGGDPLHF. The CDR3 DNA reads TGTGCCAGCAGTGAAGTGAGGGGCCAGGGAGGGGATCCCCTCCACTTT.

The CDR3 loop is CASSPTMNPGTVGYTF. CDR3 nucleotides: TGTGCCAGCAGTCCGACTATGAATCCCGGGACAGTCGGCTACACCTTC. The chain carries TRBV2 and TRBJ1-2; TRBD1 matches at 7 bases. The CDR3 contains 16 residues. V shed 5 bases and J 8 bases; nucleotides not matched to a gene: 17. Germline V gives CDR1 SNHLY, CDR2 FYNNEI.

CDR3 residues: CASSVDGLAVSEQYF. CDR3 nucleotides: TGTGCCAGCAGCGTAGACGGACTAGCGGTATCCGAGCAGTACTTC. The V and J genes are TRBV9 and TRBJ2-7; 10 bases are a match to TRBD2. J gave up 6 bases and V 0 bases, and 6 bases lay outside the gene matches. CDR3 size: 15 residues. Germline assignment: CDR1 SGDLS and CDR2 YYNGEE.

The V gene is TRBV14, the J gene TRBJ2-2; TRBD2 aligns across 8 bases. CDR3 length: 14 amino acids. The trim removed 4 bases at V and 8 bases at J, leaving 6 bases unmatched. CDR1 is SGHDN and CDR2 is FVKESK in the germline V gene. CDR3 in DNA: TGTGCCAGCAGCCTCGGACTAGCTCTAGGGGAGCTGTTTTTT. Its protein product is CASSLGLALGELFF.

The V call is TRBV7-2, the J call TRBJ1-4, with 10 bases matching TRBD1. The germline V gene encodes CDR1 SGHTA and CDR2 FQGNSA. The CDR3 contains 16 residues. V lost 5 bases to trimming and J lost 6 bases; unmatched junction nucleotides: 9. The chain's CDR3 is CASSRTSGTGDEKLFF. CDR3 coding DNA: TGTGCCAGCAGCAGAACATCCGGGACAGGGGATGAAAAACTGTTTTTT.

V usage is TRBV11-2 and J usage is TRBJ2-2, with 9 nucleotides matching TRBD1. Trimming cost V 5 bases and J 5 bases; bases outside gene matches: 6. Germline V gene sequence: CDR1 SGHAT, CDR2 FQNNGV. The CDR3 sequence is 15 residues long. CDR3 sequence (DNA): TGTGCCAGCAGCGAGGGACAGGGTGGAACCGGGGAGCTGTTTTTT. Protein product: CASSEGQGGTGELFF.

This chain uses TRBV10-3 with TRBJ2-7, with D possibly matching TRBD1 (6 bases). Germline V lookup: CDR1 ENHRY, CDR2 SYGVKD. Trimming shortened V by 10 bases and J by 3 bases, and 19 bases separated the two germline ends. The CDR3 length is 14 residues. CDR3 residues: CATIGQGRIYEQYF. The CDR3 region has the DNA TGTGCCACGATCGGGCAGGGGAGAATCTACGAGCAGTACTTC.

V usage is TRBV25-1 and J usage is TRBJ2-5, with 8 bases that match TRBD1. CDR1 is MGHDK, CDR2 SYGVNS, per germline. This CDR3 is built from 15 residues. The J segment lost 5 bases and the V segment lost 4 bases, leaving 9 bases of the junction unmatched. The CDR3 bases are TGTGCCAGCAGTGTGGGACAGGCGGGTTTGGAGACCCAGTACTTC. Translation gives CASSVGQAGLETQYF.

This clone was found once. J is TRBJ2-3 and V is TRBV7-2; TRBD1 matches 7 bases. The junction had 4 bases not matched to a gene; V was cut back by 5 bases and J by 2 bases. From germline, CDR1 is SGHTA and CDR2 FQGNSA. The CDR3 spans 14 residues. The CDR3 sequence is CASSQGEYTDTQYF. The CDR3 nucleotides read TGTGCCAGCAGCCAGGGGGAATACACAGATACGCAGTATTTT.